This TCR beta chain derives from a study of vaccination and CD4 T cells after COVID-19. The sample holds a few counts of this clonotype. Its antigen remains unidentified. The CDR3 spans 15 residues. Germline CDR1 reads MNHNS; CDR2 reads SASEGT. With 6 bases clipped from V and 9 bases from J, the junction kept 11 bases outside the gene matches. Regarding treatment: roughly nine-day PBMC culture with coronavirus spike peptide pools or control peptides (ViraFEST assay). One should note that the unexposed donor's CD4+ T cells were collected before the COVID-19 pandemic (2011-2018). Using peptide pools, antigen-specific T cells were expanded in ViraFEST before TCRs were sequenced. Cultured CD4+ T cell DNA underwent sequencing with the Oncomine TCR Beta short-read assay. Cultured CD4+ T cells yielded the extracted genomic DNA. TCRdb re-analysed the PCR reads in MiXCR, keeping a single row per CDR3 protein. The table lists about 7,000 distinct CDR3 sequences, roughly 32% of them singletons, with approximately 24% in the top ten.

The clonotype originates from a human donor in good health. The specimen was CD4+ T cells from blood, cultured in vitro. This chain uses TRBV6-1 with TRBJ1-6; TRBD1 agrees at 7 bases. The CDR3 here is CASRIEQGRFSPLHF. DNA of the CDR3: TGTGCCAGCAGAATCGAACAGGGGCGGTTTTCACCCCTCCACTTT.